This TCR beta chain was captured in a study of blood T cell repertoires in COVID-19. Study-level background: Both acute and convalescent COVID-19 samples were obtained from the United States, Italy and Spain. The cDNA or gDNA used as material had been derived from T cells, B-cell-depleted T cells, or PBMCs.

This clone was seen more than once but under ten times. Per the original data handling: Cell counts per sample came from amplifying reference gene primers. TCRdb's copy holds only in-frame clones and misses some; the assay was immunoSEQ multiplex PCR. The V and J calls and the clone size are those of that table, but D and trimming were determined from the DNA. The sample lists tens of thousands of clones; under 95% were seen once. The CDR3 sequence is 16 residues long. Germline lookup yields CDR1 SGHTA and CDR2 FQGNSA. The V gene lost 3 bases and the J gene lost 4 bases, with 16 bases spanning the gap.

This sequence joins TRBV7-2 and TRBJ1-3; D may be TRBD1 (6 bases). The TCR comes from a human donor in a cohort sampled during active COVID-19. The sequenced sample consisted of peripheral blood. CDR3 DNA sequence: TGTGCCAGCAGCTTCCAAGGGGGAGTGACAGGAAACACCATATATTTT. Amino acid sequence: CASSFQGGVTGNTIYF.